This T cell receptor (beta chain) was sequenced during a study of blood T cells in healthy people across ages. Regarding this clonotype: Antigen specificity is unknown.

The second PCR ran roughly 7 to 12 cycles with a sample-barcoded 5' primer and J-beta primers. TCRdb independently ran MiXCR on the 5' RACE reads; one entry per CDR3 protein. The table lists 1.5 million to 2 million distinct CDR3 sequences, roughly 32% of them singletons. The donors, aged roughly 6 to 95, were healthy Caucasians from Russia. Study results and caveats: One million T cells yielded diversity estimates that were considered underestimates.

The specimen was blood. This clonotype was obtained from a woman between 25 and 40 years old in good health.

For the CDR3, the DNA is TGTGCCAGCAGCTATGACAGGGGAGGGCAAGAGACCCAGTACTTC. This translates into CASSYDRGGQETQYF. The chain couples TRBV7-2 to TRBJ2-5; maybe TRBD1 (8 bases). The CDR3 is 15 amino acids. Between the trimmed V and J ends, which lost 4 bases and 2 bases, there was a span of 14 bases. Germline lookup yields CDR1 SGHTA and CDR2 FQGNSA.